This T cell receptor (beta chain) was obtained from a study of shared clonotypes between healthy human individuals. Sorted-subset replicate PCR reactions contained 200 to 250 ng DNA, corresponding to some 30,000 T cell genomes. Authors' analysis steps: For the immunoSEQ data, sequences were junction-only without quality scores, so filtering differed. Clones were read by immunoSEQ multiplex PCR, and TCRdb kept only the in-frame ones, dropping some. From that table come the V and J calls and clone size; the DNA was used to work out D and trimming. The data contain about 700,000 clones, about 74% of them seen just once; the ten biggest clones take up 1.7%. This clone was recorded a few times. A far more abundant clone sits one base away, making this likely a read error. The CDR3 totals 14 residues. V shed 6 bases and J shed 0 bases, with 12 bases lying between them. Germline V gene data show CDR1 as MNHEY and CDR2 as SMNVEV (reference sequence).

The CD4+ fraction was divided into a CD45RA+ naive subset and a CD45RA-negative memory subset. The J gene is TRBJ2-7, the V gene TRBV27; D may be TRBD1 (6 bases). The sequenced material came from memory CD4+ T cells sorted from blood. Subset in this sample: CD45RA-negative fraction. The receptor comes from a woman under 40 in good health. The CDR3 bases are TGTGCCAGCAGACTACAGGGTAACTCCTACGAGCAGTACTTC. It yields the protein CASRLQGNSYEQYF.